This TCR beta chain stems from a study of blood T cell repertoires in COVID-19. Overall study context: Collection of acute and convalescent COVID-19 samples took place in the United States, Italy and Spain. PBMCs, B-cell-depleted T cells, or T cells were the source of the cDNA or gDNA that made up the material.

Produced via immunoSEQ multiplex PCR; TCRdb's table is partial and in-frame only. In the table there are roughly 190,000 clones, 82% of which are singletons. Assignments of participants to cohorts depended upon their own reported clinical history. Two negative PCRs, clearance, or symptom resolution characterized the recovered Cohort 3 donors. The CDR3 length is 15 residues. With V trimmed by 6 bases and J by 6 bases, 7 bases remained unmatched. Germline-derived CDR1 and CDR2 are WNHNN and SYGVQD (reference sequence). The sequence was obtained from a man between 40 and 49 years old who had recovered from COVID-19. The rearrangement uses TRBV10-1 and TRBJ2-7, with TRBD2 identical over 14 bases. The sequenced sample consisted of PBMCs or T cells enriched from blood (not recorded which). CDR3 DNA sequence: TGCGCCAGCAGCTCCGGGACTAGCGGGAGTGGCGAGCAGTACTTC. Amino acid sequence: CASSSGTSGSGEQYF.